A single sample gave rise to the 6 T cell receptor beta chains below, sequenced in a study of OX40 agonist ivuxolimab in advanced cancers. Only in-frame clones appear in the TCRdb table, and some are missing; sequencing was by immunoSEQ multiplex PCR. Of some 15,000 clones in the sample, 80% to 90% were seen once. The sample was CD4+ or CD8+ T cells sorted from blood, taken in a trial of the OX40 agonist ivuxolimab. Every receptor here comes from an adult with an advanced solid tumor such as melanoma, head and neck, liver or kidney cancer.

V usage is TRBV10-3 and J usage is TRBJ2-2, with D perhaps being TRBD1 or TRBD2 (5 bases each). V gave up 2 bases and J gave up 3 bases, with 16 bases separating them. There are 17 residues in the CDR3. CDR1 and CDR2 (germline): ENHRY, SYGVKD. DNA for the CDR3: TGTGCCATCAGTGAGACAAACTCAGGGACCGACACCGGGGAGCTGTTTTTT. Its protein product is CAISETNSGTDTGELFF.

This clone was picked up a small number of times. The chain links TRBV28 to TRBJ2-7, with TRBD1 identical over 8 bases. CDR3 size: 14 residues. Trimming took 7 bases from V and 2 from J; bases not matched to a gene: 7. CDR1 and CDR2 (germline): MDHEN, SYDVKM. CDR3 sequence: CASIPTGAPYEQYF. The CDR3 bases are TGTGCCAGCATCCCGACAGGGGCCCCCTACGAGCAGTACTTC.

This clone was found once. The V call is TRBV28, the J call TRBJ2-1; TRBD2 matches at 15 bases. Unmatched junction bases numbered 7, after V lost 6 bases and J lost 4 bases. In germline, CDR1 is MDHEN, CDR2 SYDVKM. The CDR3 covers 17 residues. Here the CDR3 DNA reads TGTGCCAGCAGGCCGCCAGGACTAGCGGGAGGGTACAATGAGCAGTTCTTC. Its translation is CASRPPGLAGGYNEQFF.

The gene calls are TRBV30 and TRBJ1-6; D unclear. The germline V gene encodes CDR1 GTSNPN and CDR2 SVGIG (reference sequence). This CDR3 is 13 amino acids long. The V end lost 0 bases, the J end lost 7 bases, and 7 bases lay between the germline ends. The CDR3 protein is CAWSVAQNSPLHF. The CDR3 DNA sequence: TGTGCCTGGAGTGTGGCGCAAAATTCACCCCTCCACTTT.

This rearrangement joins TRBV18 to TRBJ1-1; 10 nucleotides agree with TRBD1. CDR3 length equals 15 residues. J lost 5 bases, V lost 0 bases, and 3 bases had no gene match. Germline assignment: CDR1 KGHSH and CDR2 LQKENI. Here the CDR3 reads CASSPPGQGRTEAFF. The CDR3, as DNA: TGTGCCAGCTCACCACCGGGACAGGGGCGGACTGAAGCTTTCTTT.

The chain couples TRBV5-1 to TRBJ2-1, with 9 bases fitting TRBD2. The CDR3 runs 15 residues. The V segment lost 1 base and the J segment 9 bases; nucleotides outside the gene matches: 8. The germline CDR1 and CDR2 sequences are SGHRS and YFSETQ. The CDR3 bases are TGCGCCAGCAGCTTGAGACTAGCGGAGGCGGGTGAGCAGTTCTTC. The encoded protein is CASSLRLAEAGEQFF.